This entry lists 17 T cell receptor beta chains sequenced from one sample in a study of blood T cell repertoires in COVID-19. Libraries were prepared by immunoSEQ multiplex PCR; TCRdb keeps only in-frame clonotypes and omits some of them. The sample gives under 400,000 clones, approximately 91% of which show up once; approximately 1% is in the top ten. Input material: PBMCs or T cells enriched from blood (not recorded which). Receptor source: a woman aged 30 to 39 who had been exposed to COVID-19.

The chain couples TRBV5-1 to TRBJ1-6; D gene uncertain. Germline loops: CDR1 SGHRS, CDR2 YFSETQ. V was cut by 0 bases and J by 7 bases, with 5 bases left in between. The CDR3 is 13 amino acids. The CDR3 here is CASSLGRNSPLHF. CDR3 nucleotides: TGCGCCAGCAGCTTGGGGAGAAATTCACCCCTCCACTTT.

The sample holds one count of this clone. V gene TRBV18 combines with J gene TRBJ2-7, with 7 positions matching TRBD1. This CDR3 spans 14 amino acids. Germline V gene data show CDR1 as KGHSH and CDR2 as LQKENI. With 4 bases clipped from V and 3 bases from J, the junction kept 6 bases outside the gene matches. Here the CDR3 DNA reads TGTGCCAGCTCACAGGGGGCTGTTAACTACGAGCAGTACTTC. This codes for CASSQGAVNYEQYF.

The gene calls are TRBV5-1 and TRBJ1-6; D not certain. The length of the CDR3 is 15 residues. Between the trimmed V and J ends, which lost 1 base and 10 bases, there was a span of 15 bases. Germline V lookup: CDR1 SGHRS, CDR2 YFSETQ. The CDR3 DNA reads TGCGCCAGCAGCTTGAAGGAGCATAAAGGCTCACCCCTCCACTTT. Translated: CASSLKEHKGSPLHF. Using reference TRBV5-1 and TRBJ1-6 for the parts outside the CDR3, the full variable domain is KAGVTQTPRYLIKTRGQQVTLSCSPISGHRSVSWYQQTPGQGLQFLFEYFSETQRNKGNFPGRFSGRQFSNSRSEMNVSTLELGDSALYLCASSLKEHKGSPLHFGNGTRLTVT.

J is TRBJ1-6 and V is TRBV10-2; maybe TRBD1 (5 bases). The CDR3 totals 16 residues. The germline CDR1 and CDR2 sequences are WSHSY and SAAADI. The germline V and J ends were trimmed by 8 bases and 4 bases, with 18 bases remaining between them. CDR3 sequence: CASGGAQLEYNSPLHF. DNA of the CDR3: TGCGCCAGCGGTGGGGCACAACTCGAATATAATTCACCCCTCCACTTT.

The J gene is TRBJ1-1, the V gene TRBV18, with 11 bases matching TRBD1. The germline V gene encodes CDR1 KGHSH and CDR2 LQKENI. V lost 0 bases to trimming and J lost 4 bases; unmatched junction nucleotides: 7. CDR3 size: 17 residues. The CDR3 spells CASSPPGQGARGTEAFF. The CDR3 DNA is TGTGCCAGCTCACCACCCGGACAGGGGGCGCGTGGCACTGAAGCTTTCTTT.

The chain joins TRBV7-2 to TRBJ2-1; 10 positions agree with TRBD2. CDR3 length: 17 amino acids. Unmatched junction bases numbered 5, after V lost 1 base and J lost 2 bases. Germline V gene sequence: CDR1 SGHTA, CDR2 FQGNSA. The DNA of the CDR3 is TGTGCCAGCAGCTTAGGGCTAGCGGGAGACACCTACAATGAGCAGTTCTTC. This sequence encodes CASSLGLAGDTYNEQFF.

The chain joins TRBV10-3 to TRBJ2-7; D is unresolved. V lost 2 bases, J lost 3 bases, and 14 bases lay in between. Germline V lookup: CDR1 ENHRY, CDR2 SYGVKD. This CDR3 has 15 amino acids. This chain's CDR3 is CAISEAQAEGYEQYF. CDR3 in DNA: TGTGCCATCAGTGAGGCGCAGGCCGAAGGCTACGAGCAGTACTTC.

The chain links TRBV7-9 to TRBJ2-3, with a tentative D call TRBD1 (5 bases). Per the germline V gene, CDR1 is SEHNR and CDR2 is FQNEAQ (reference sequence). The V end lost 5 bases, the J end lost 0 bases, and 9 bases lay between the germline ends. The length of the CDR3 is 14 residues. The CDR3 nucleotides are TGTGCCAGCAGCACAGGCGCTAGCACAGATACGCAGTATTTT. It yields the protein CASSTGASTDTQYF.

The chain is built from TRBV7-8 and TRBJ2-7; 8 bases align to TRBD2. After removal of 3 bases from V and 5 bases from J, the junction contained 12 bases not matched to a gene. The CDR3 is made up of 16 amino acids. Germline V gives CDR1 SGHVS, CDR2 FQNEAQ. Here the CDR3 reads CASSLPTSGVSDEQYF. In DNA form, the CDR3 reads TGTGCCAGCAGCTTGCCAACTAGCGGAGTCTCGGACGAGCAGTACTTC.

CDR3 in amino acids: CASSLTGTGVGNTIYF. The CDR3 region has the DNA TGTGCCAGCAGCCTCACAGGGACAGGGGTTGGAAACACCATATATTTT. The J gene is TRBJ1-3, the V gene TRBV2; 10 bases match TRBD1. The CDR3 extends over 16 amino acids. Per the germline V gene, CDR1 is SNHLY and CDR2 is FYNNEI. Trimming took 6 bases from V and 3 from J; bases not matched to a gene: 8.

This chain connects TRBV28 to TRBJ1-1, with D tentatively TRBD1 (6 bases). Trimming cost V 2 bases and J 5 bases, with 9 bases left between them. This CDR3 spans 13 amino acids. Germline assignment: CDR1 MDHEN and CDR2 SYDVKM. The CDR3 bases are TGTGCCAGCAGTTTAAGGACAGTTACTGAAGCTTTCTTT. It encodes CASSLRTVTEAFF. Using reference TRBV28 and TRBJ1-1 for the parts outside the CDR3, the full variable domain is DVKVTQSSRYLVKRTGEKVFLECVQDMDHENMFWYRQDPGLGLRLIYFSYDVKMKEKGDIPEGYSVSREKKERFSLILESASTNQTSMYLCASSLRTVTEAFFGQGTRLTVV.

The rearrangement links TRBV27 to TRBJ1-2, with D perhaps TRBD1 (6 bases). Germline CDR1 reads MNHEY; CDR2 reads SMNVEV (reference sequence). V lost 4 bases to trimming and J lost 4 bases, with 10 bases between them. CDR3 length: 13 amino acids. The CDR3 region is CASSSLQGYGYTF. The CDR3 nucleotides read TGTGCCAGCAGTTCACTACAGGGCTATGGCTACACCTTC.

The V and J genes are TRBV29-1 and TRBJ2-1, with D hard to call. The V and J ends lost 4 bases and 0 bases respectively, with 7 bases between them. This CDR3 is 13 amino acids long. The germline V gene has CDR1 SQVTM and CDR2 ANQGSEA. This chain's CDR3 is CSVALNSYNEQFF. In DNA, the CDR3 is TGCAGCGTTGCACTAAACTCCTACAATGAGCAGTTCTTC.

This chain connects TRBV30 to TRBJ2-1, with 12 bases aligning to TRBD2. Germline V CDR1 and CDR2: GTSNPN, SVGIG (reference sequence). Trimming took 3 bases from V and 5 from J; bases not matched to a gene: 8. The CDR3 sequence is 16 residues long. In DNA form, the CDR3 reads TGTGCCTGGAGGGAAAGACTAGCGGGAGTGCACAATGAGCAGTTCTTC. Translating gives CAWRERLAGVHNEQFF.

In its sample, this clone was seen a few times. The V gene is TRBV27, the J gene TRBJ2-7; no reliable D call. With 4 bases removed from V and 3 bases from J, the gap between germline ends came to 4 bases. The CDR3 loop spans 11 amino acids. Germline V gene data show CDR1 as MNHEY and CDR2 as SMNVEV (reference sequence). CDR3 nucleotides: TGTGCCAGCAGTTCCTACTACGAGCAGTACTTC. Encoded protein: CASSSYYEQYF.

The V gene is TRBV6-5, the J gene TRBJ2-7; D gene uncertain. Germline loops: CDR1 MNHEY, CDR2 SVGAGI. CDR3 length: 15 amino acids. Trimming took 4 bases from V and 2 from J, leaving 15 bases between them. The CDR3 nucleotides read TGTGCCAGCAGTTCTGTCACCACTTTTCCCTACGAGCAGTACTTC. This translates into CASSSVTTFPYEQYF.

The V and J genes are TRBV29-1 and TRBJ2-7; weak D call: TRBD1 (7 bases). V was pared by 1 base and J by 4 bases, with 11 bases between. Germline CDR1 SQVTM, CDR2 ANQGSEA. The CDR3 length is 13 residues. The CDR3 DNA is TGCAGCGTTGAAGCAGGGGGGAGGTACGAGCAGTACTTC. It codes for CSVEAGGRYEQYF.